These 21 T cell receptor beta chains came from one sample sequenced in a study of regulatory T cells in long-lasting Graves disease. Time point of the sample: newly diagnosed GD, antithyroid drugs for less than 3 months. Construction of the TCR library relied on RNA isolated from PBMCs. The TCR beta library used iRepertoire HTBI primers with Arm-PCR amplification of CDR3. TCRdb reprocessed the multiplex PCR reads via MiXCR and lists one record per CDR3 protein. The table lists a few hundred thousand distinct CDR3 sequences, roughly 18% of them singletons, with approximately 20% in the top ten. The specimen was peripheral blood mononuclear cells (PBMCs), collected at new diagnosis, from a patient treated with antithyroid drugs. The receptor source for this set is a female donor with Graves disease.

This clonotype was observed at least ten times. The V call is TRBV11-2, the J call TRBJ2-3; D ambiguous. This CDR3 spans 17 amino acids. CDR1 SGHAT and CDR2 FQNNGV come from the germline V gene. V shed 2 bases and J shed 5 bases, with 20 bases lying between them. The CDR3 reads CASSLYRSRSLLDTQYF. DNA of the CDR3: TGTGCCAGCAGCTTATATAGAAGCCGTTCTCTCTTAGATACGCAGTATTTT. The full variable domain, completed using reference TRBV11-2 and TRBJ2-3, is EAGVAQSPRYKIIEKRQSVAFWCNPISGHATLYWYQQILGQGPKLLIQFQNNGVVDDSQLPKDRFSAERLKGVDSTLKIQPAKLEDSAVYLCASSLYRSRSLLDTQYFGPGTRLTVL.

This clonotype came up many times. The rearrangement uses TRBV19 and TRBJ1-2; D gene ambiguous. V was cut by 7 bases and J by 0 bases, with 12 bases left in between. Per germline, CDR1 LNHDA and CDR2 SQIVND (reference sequence). This CDR3 has 14 residues. The CDR3 here is CASTEGRANYGYTF. The CDR3 bases are TGTGCCAGTACCGAAGGAAGGGCTAACTATGGCTACACCTTC.

This clonotype was seen at least ten times. One end of the junction does not line up with germline, which may come from a read error. The chain recombines TRBV12-3 or TRBV12-4 with TRBJ2-1, with D perhaps matching TRBD1 (5 bases). The CDR3 consists of 14 residues. The CDR3 DNA reads as TGTGCCAGCACTTTAATACAGGTCTACAATGAGCAGTTCTTC. This encodes CASTLIQVYNEQFF.

The CDR3 protein is CAWGGLPYEQYF. The DNA for the CDR3 is TGTGCCTGGGGAGGCCTCCCCTACGAGCAGTACTTC. The chain combines TRBV30 with TRBJ2-7; D possibly corresponds to TRBD2 (5 bases). Germline V CDR1 and CDR2: GTSNPN, SVGIG (reference sequence). The V end lost 5 bases, the J end lost 2 bases, and 10 bases lay between the germline ends. The CDR3 has 12 residues.

The sample holds many counts of this clonotype. The chain couples TRBV15 to TRBJ2-2; TRBD1 matches 8 bases. CDR1 and CDR2 (germline): LNHNV, YYDKDF (reference sequence). The trim removed 3 bases at V and 5 bases at J, leaving 14 bases unmatched. The CDR3 is 18 amino acids. CDR3 protein: CATSRVPGGSRLTGELFF. In DNA, the CDR3 is TGTGCCACCAGCAGGGTCCCAGGGGGCAGTAGGTTGACCGGGGAGCTGTTTTTT.

This clonotype was seen many times. The V call is TRBV30, the J call TRBJ1-5; D not certain. The CDR3 totals 15 residues. Germline CDR1 reads GTSNPN; CDR2 reads SVGIG (reference sequence). V was pared by 3 bases and J by 2 bases, with 14 bases between. The CDR3 DNA is TGTGCCTGGAGCAACTGGGGAGGTGGCAATCAGCCCCAGCATTTT. This translates into CAWSNWGGGNQPQHF.

The sample holds many counts of this clonotype. DNA of the CDR3: TGTGCCAGCAGCACCGGACAGGGTGAAGAGACCCAGTACTTC. It yields the protein CASSTGQGEETQYF. This chain uses TRBV7-9 with TRBJ2-5; 8 nucleotides line up with TRBD1. With 5 bases clipped from V and 3 bases from J, the junction kept 5 bases outside the gene matches. The germline CDR1 and CDR2 sequences are SEHNR and FQNEAQ (reference sequence). The CDR3 loop spans 14 amino acids.

This clonotype appeared many times. The V and J genes are TRBV3-1 and TRBJ1-2; possible D gene TRBD1, 6 bases. The CDR3 loop spans 12 amino acids. V lost 7 bases and J lost 7, with 13 bases in between. Germline loops: CDR1 LGHDT, CDR2 YNNKEL (reference sequence). The CDR3, as DNA: TGTGCCAGCAACTTCAGGGGCGGTGGCTACACCTTC. This codes for CASNFRGGGYTF.

This clonotype was recorded at least ten times. V gene TRBV19 combines with J gene TRBJ1-6; TRBD1 matches 7 bases. Losses at the gene ends were 7 bases for V and 9 bases for J; bases not matched to a gene: 12. Germline CDR1 is LNHDA and CDR2 is SQIVND (reference sequence). This CDR3 contains 15 residues. The CDR3 region is CASTPTKTGVSPLHF. The CDR3 DNA sequence: TGTGCCAGTACCCCAACCAAAACAGGGGTTTCACCCCTCCACTTT.

This clonotype was observed a few times. The rearrangement uses TRBV6-1 and TRBJ1-6; no firm D call. The CDR3 runs to 12 residues. Germline loops: CDR1 MNHNS, CDR2 SASEGT. The ends were cut back, 5 bases at V and 5 bases at J, with 4 bases in the middle. The CDR3 DNA follows: TGTGCCAGCAGTAACAATAATTCACCCCTCCACTTT. Encoded protein: CASSNNNSPLHF.

This clonotype has ten or more counts. The V and J genes are TRBV6-2 or TRBV6-3 and TRBJ2-7; D is unclear. V shed 0 bases and J shed 2 bases, with 11 bases lying between them. There are 15 residues in the CDR3. Looked up from germline, CDR1 is MNHEY and CDR2 is SVGEGT. In DNA, the CDR3 is TGTGCCAGCAGTTACTCTCTTCGGGCCACCTACGAGCAGTACTTC. This translates into CASSYSLRATYEQYF.

The V gene is TRBV3-2, the J gene TRBJ2-3; the listed D gene, TRBD2, was not tested against the DNA. TRBV3-2 is a known pseudogene. This CDR3 region has 15 residues. The CDR3 DNA follows: TGTGCCAGCAGCCCTCAGGGAGGGGGCACAGATACGCAGTATTTT. This codes for CASSPQGGGTDTQYF.

This clonotype came up many times. This sequence joins TRBV10-2 and TRBJ2-7; weak D call: TRBD2 (7 bases). The CDR3 extends over 12 amino acids. V was pared by 8 bases and J by 0 bases, with 8 bases between. Germline CDR1 reads WSHSY; CDR2 reads SAAADI. The CDR3 reads CASGGASYEQYF. CDR3 DNA: TGCGCCAGCGGGGGGGCCTCCTACGAGCAGTACTTC.

There are many counts of this clonotype. The chain employs TRBV18 and TRBJ1-2, with a tentative D call TRBD1 (6 bases). The CDR3 runs 14 residues. Trimming removed 4 bases from V and 4 bases from J, with 13 bases in between. Germline CDR1 and CDR2: KGHSH and LQKENI. The CDR3 DNA is TGTGCCAGCTCACGACAGGAGGGGGGCTATGGCTACACCTTC. Residues: CASSRQEGGYGYTF.

In this sample, this clonotype turned up many times. The gene calls are TRBV24-1 and TRBJ2-2; possible D gene TRBD1, 6 bases. The CDR3 runs to 15 residues. Germline-derived CDR1 and CDR2 are KGHDR and SFDVKD. The ends were cut back, 4 bases at V and 6 bases at J, with 14 bases in the middle. CDR3 nucleotides: TGTGCCACCAGTGACGGCAGGGACAAATCCGGGGAGCTGTTTTTT. Translated: CATSDGRDKSGELFF.

This clonotype was counted ten times or more. The gene calls are TRBV24-1 and TRBJ2-1; D not resolved. Germline values: CDR1 KGHDR, CDR2 SFDVKD. V dropped 1 base and J dropped 8 bases, with 8 bases sitting between them. This CDR3 spans 13 amino acids. This CDR3 is CATSDFGMDEQFF. The CDR3 nucleotides are TGTGCCACCAGTGATTTCGGCATGGATGAGCAGTTCTTC.

This clonotype showed up many times. The J gene is TRBJ2-7, the V gene TRBV18; possible D gene TRBD1, 5 bases. Germline CDR1 KGHSH, CDR2 LQKENI. V was clipped by 4 bases and J by 0 bases, with 13 bases between them. The CDR3 consists of 15 residues. CDR3 sequence reads: CASSLGDFDSYEQYF. CDR3 bases: TGTGCCAGCTCACTAGGGGATTTTGACTCCTACGAGCAGTACTTC.

Ten or more counts support this clonotype. The chain employs TRBV11-3 and TRBJ2-1; the D is unclear. The CDR3 length is 14 residues. Germline CDR1 reads SGHNT; CDR2 reads YENEEA. Between the trimmed V and J ends, which lost 0 bases and 9 bases, there was a span of 12 bases. For the CDR3, the DNA is TGTGCCAGCAGCTTAGAAGAAGGCTTTGGTGAGCAGTTCTTC. It yields the protein CASSLEEGFGEQFF.

This clonotype turned up a few times. The chain has TRBV29-1 and TRBJ1-1; perhaps TRBD1 as D (5 bases). Germline V gives CDR1 SQVTM, CDR2 ANQGSEA. V was cut by 3 bases and J by 5 bases, with 16 bases left in between. This CDR3 region has 14 residues. The CDR3 here is CSVEVVGGGTEAFF. The CDR3 bases are TGCAGCGTTGAGGTAGTGGGGGGGGGAACTGAAGCTTTCTTT.

This clonotype was recorded many times. The junction departs from germline at one end; a sequencing error may be responsible. The chain links TRBV4-1 to TRBJ1-5; D gene unclear. This CDR3 is 16 amino acids long. Germline assignment: CDR1 MGHRA and CDR2 YSYEKL. The CDR3 sequence: CASSQDRARTNQPQHF. DNA of the CDR3: TGTGCCAGCAGCCAAGATAGGGCAAGGACCAATCAGCCCCAGCATTTT.

This clonotype was detected ten times or more. The V call is TRBV28, the J call TRBJ1-5; D call uncertain. This CDR3 is built from 18 residues. Per the germline V gene, CDR1 is MDHEN and CDR2 is SYDVKM. Trimming shortened V by 2 bases and J by 0 bases, and 17 bases separated the two germline ends. The CDR3 protein is CASSLRGVRGYSNQPQHF. DNA for the CDR3: TGTGCCAGCAGTTTACGCGGAGTGCGGGGTTATAGCAATCAGCCCCAGCATTTT. The variable domain in full, with the rest retrieved from reference TRBV28 and TRBJ1-5, is DVKVTQSSRYLVKRTGEKVFLECVQDMDHENMFWYRQDPGLGLRLIYFSYDVKMKEKGDIPEGYSVSREKKERFSLILESASTNQTSMYLCASSLRGVRGYSNQPQHFGDGTRLSIL.